A single sample is the source of the 6 T cell receptor beta chains below, sequenced in a study of cytomegalovirus exposure and HLA in healthy donors (dated by TCRdb to about 2017). The method behind the library was the immunoSEQ multiplex PCR assay. For the multiplex PCR, a mixture combining 60 forward primers for TCR Vbeta segments and 13 reverse primers for TCR Jbeta segments was used. TCRdb mirrors the immuneACCESS table, restricted to in-frame sequences. Some clones are absent from its copies; in checked studies, under half trace to an unresolved V gene, and the reason for the others is unknown. The sample profile shows over 150,000 clones; 80% of them were found once. 1% of the sample is in the top ten clones. The material sequenced was PBMCs. These receptors all come from a woman aged 45-65 years in good health and CMV-seropositive.

J is TRBJ1-6 and V is TRBV5-1; 7 bases line up with TRBD1. The CDR3 has 15 amino acids. Trimming removed 2 bases from V and 5 bases from J; junction bases left unmatched: 4. Germline V CDR1 and CDR2: SGHRS, YFSETQ. The CDR3 reads CASSFSGTDNSPLHF. For the CDR3, the DNA is TGCGCCAGCAGCTTCTCCGGGACAGATAATTCACCCCTCCACTTT.

The CDR3 protein is CASSLGRSTGELFF. DNA for the CDR3: TGTGCCAGCAGCTTGGGGCGGAGCACCGGGGAGCTGTTTTTT. V gene TRBV11-3 combines with J gene TRBJ2-2, with TRBD1 as a possible D gene (5 bases). V lost 3 bases to trimming and J lost 4 bases, with 9 bases between them. The CDR3 extends over 14 amino acids. Germline V lookup: CDR1 SGHNT, CDR2 YENEEA.

The chain couples TRBV15 to TRBJ1-2; possible D gene TRBD1, 6 bases. The CDR3 is 17 residues long. The V and J ends lost 4 bases and 4 bases respectively, with 22 bases between them. CDR1 LNHNV and CDR2 YYDKDF come from the germline V gene (reference sequence). The CDR3: CATSTRRDGGRRYGYTF. The CDR3, as DNA: TGTGCCACCAGCACCCGGCGAGATGGGGGCCGGCGCTATGGCTACACCTTC.

This clone was seen more than once but under ten times. The gene calls are TRBV19 and TRBJ2-7; tentative D call: TRBD1 (5 bases). Germline V lookup: CDR1 LNHDA, CDR2 SQIVND (reference sequence). CDR3 length: 11 residues. V was trimmed by 4 bases and J by 7 bases, leaving 8 bases between them. The CDR3 is CASSTRQEQYF. Written as DNA, the CDR3 is TGTGCCAGTAGTACCAGACAGGAGCAGTACTTC. The whole variable domain, remainder taken from reference TRBV19 and TRBJ2-7, is DGGITQSPKYLFRKEGQNVTLSCEQNLNHDAMYWYRQDPGQGLRLIYYSQIVNDFQKGDIAEGYSVSREKKESFPLTVTSAQKNPTAFYLCASSTRQEQYFGPGTRLTVT.

The V and J genes are TRBV7-8 and TRBJ1-5, with TRBD1 identical over 9 bases. CDR1 and CDR2 (germline): SGHVS, FQNEAQ. The CDR3 covers 18 residues. With V trimmed by 0 bases and J by 1 base, 7 bases remained unmatched. In nucleotides, the CDR3 is TGTGCCAGCAGCTTAGCGCTGACAGGGGGTGGAAGCAATCAGCCCCAGCATTTT. Translated, it gives CASSLALTGGGSNQPQHF.

For the CDR3, the DNA is TGTGCCAGCAGTTCACCAGGGATTAACTATGGCTACACCTTC. It codes for CASSSPGINYGYTF. The chain links TRBV28 to TRBJ1-2; a possible D gene is TRBD1 (5 bases). This CDR3 has 14 residues. V was trimmed by 4 bases and J by 1 base, leaving 10 bases between them. Germline V gene data show CDR1 as MDHEN and CDR2 as SYDVKM.